The 18 T cell receptor beta chains below come from one sample, sequenced in a study of blood T cell repertoires in COVID-19 (dated by TCRdb to between 2020 and 2021). The receptor library was made with the immunoSEQ multiplex PCR assay. Here the immuneACCESS table is served through TCRdb, limited to in-frame sequences with V and J called. Missing clones are a known gap in these copies; in checked studies unresolved V genes cover under half, and the rest lacks a known reason. The sample table records tens of thousands of clones; about 88% of these occur just once. Approximately 2.9% of the sample belongs to the ten largest clones. Sample: peripheral blood. Every receptor here comes from a woman older than 75 with acute or convalescent COVID-19.

The rearrangement joins TRBV10-3 to TRBJ2-7; 11 bases map to TRBD1. In germline, CDR1 is ENHRY, CDR2 SYGVKD. The V and J ends lost 5 bases and 3 bases, in that order; junction bases with no gene match: 3. There are 14 residues in the CDR3. The CDR3 DNA is TGTGCCATCAGTCCCGGGACAGGGGGCTACGAGCAGTACTTC. Translated, it gives CAISPGTGGYEQYF.

The chain uses TRBV6-6 and TRBJ2-1; 10 positions match TRBD2. Trimming took 5 bases from V and 8 from J; bases not matched to a gene: 9. CDR1 is MNHNY and CDR2 is SVGAGI in the germline V gene (reference sequence). CDR3 length: 15 residues. The CDR3 coding sequence is TGTGCCAGCAGTCAGAGCGGGGGGGCCAGGGATGAGCAGTTCTTC. Its protein is CASSQSGGARDEQFF.

The rearrangement uses TRBV7-3 and TRBJ2-1; perhaps TRBD2 as D (6 bases). The length of the CDR3 is 14 residues. Germline CDR1 reads SGHTA; CDR2 reads FQGTGA. The V end was cut by 3 bases, the J end by 5 bases, with 11 bases between. CDR3 amino acids: CASSLTRGNNEQFF. CDR3 nucleotide sequence: TGTGCCAGCAGCTTGACTAGAGGGAACAATGAGCAGTTCTTC.

This clone has just one count. This chain joins TRBV7-2 and TRBJ2-7, with TRBD2 identical over 13 bases. CDR3 size: 15 residues. Germline V gene lookup returns CDR1 SGHTA and CDR2 FQGNSA. Losses at the gene ends were 5 bases for V and 7 bases for J; bases not matched to a gene: 8. CDR3 amino acids: CASSNAPGLAGEQYF. CDR3 nucleotide sequence: TGTGCCAGCAGCAACGCCCCGGGACTAGCGGGAGAGCAGTACTTC.

V usage is TRBV7-9 and J usage is TRBJ2-7; D not certain. Per the germline V gene, CDR1 is SEHNR and CDR2 is FQNEAQ (reference sequence). V was clipped by 1 base and J by 5 bases, with 9 bases between them. CDR3 length: 13 residues. The CDR3 DNA reads as TGTGCCAGCAGCTTAGTTGTCACTGACGAGCAGTACTTC. Amino acids: CASSLVVTDEQYF. The full variable domain, rest sourced from reference TRBV7-9 and TRBJ2-7, is DTGVSQNPRHKITKRGQNVTFRCDPISEHNRLYWYRQTLGQGPEFLTYFQNEAQLEKSRLLSDRFSAERPKGSFSTLEIQRTEQGDSAMYLCASSLVVTDEQYFGPGTRLTVT.

V usage is TRBV7-6 and J usage is TRBJ1-5; D is possibly TRBD1 (5 bases). With 0 bases removed from V and 1 base from J, the gap between germline ends came to 10 bases. The CDR3 length is 16 residues. The germline CDR1 and CDR2 sequences are SGHVS and FNYEAQ. Here the CDR3 reads CASSLAGRESNQPQHF. The CDR3 DNA reads TGTGCCAGCAGCTTAGCAGGCAGGGAAAGCAATCAGCCCCAGCATTTT.

The chain combines TRBV15 with TRBJ2-1; D is perhaps TRBD2 (6 bases). The V end was cut by 6 bases, the J end by 4 bases, with 10 bases between. Germline V gene lookup returns CDR1 LNHNV and CDR2 YYDKDF (reference sequence). There are 13 residues in the CDR3. The CDR3 loop reads CATSGGVYNEQFF. The CDR3 bases are TGTGCCACCAGTGGCGGGGTTTACAATGAGCAGTTCTTC.

The chain has TRBV14 and TRBJ2-1, with 7 nucleotides matching TRBD2. Trimming at V came to 3 bases and at J to 4 bases, leaving 6 bases not matched to a gene. CDR1 is SGHDN and CDR2 is FVKESK in the germline V gene. The CDR3 has 15 residues. The CDR3: CASSQQPAGYNEQFF. The CDR3 nucleotides read TGTGCCAGCAGCCAGCAGCCAGCGGGGTACAATGAGCAGTTCTTC.

V usage is TRBV3-1 (or the pseudogene TRBV3-2) and J usage is TRBJ2-1; TRBD1 might be the D (5 bases). CDR3 size: 16 residues. The germline V gene encodes CDR1 LGHDT and CDR2 YNNKEL (reference sequence). V dropped 5 bases and J dropped 3 bases, with 17 bases sitting between them. CDR3 region: CASSAPQGSYYNEQFF. In nucleotides, the CDR3 is TGTGCCAGCAGCGCACCGCAGGGATCTTACTACAATGAGCAGTTCTTC.

The rearrangement links TRBV11-2 to TRBJ1-1; D uncertain. The germline CDR1 and CDR2 sequences are SGHAT and FQNNGV. V dropped 5 bases and J dropped 3 bases, with 10 bases sitting between them. This CDR3 region has 13 residues. Here the CDR3 DNA reads TGTGCCAGCAGCATAACCGGAGACACTGAAGCTTTCTTT. This sequence encodes CASSITGDTEAFF.

The rearrangement links TRBV19 to TRBJ1-2; D unclear. Trimming pared 0 bases from V and 4 bases from J, leaving 12 bases between. Per germline, CDR1 LNHDA and CDR2 SQIVND (reference sequence). CDR3 length equals 15 residues. The CDR3 DNA sequence: TGTGCCAGTAGTATAGAAGGAGCCTTGGGCTATGGCTACACCTTC. Translating it yields CASSIEGALGYGYTF.

In its sample, this clone was seen once. The chain couples TRBV18 to TRBJ1-4; TRBD1 aligns across 10 bases. Looked up from germline, CDR1 is KGHSH and CDR2 is LQKENI. This CDR3 is built from 15 residues. J lost 4 bases, V lost 3 bases, and 2 bases had no gene match. CDR3 sequence reads: CASSPGQGVNEKLFF. The CDR3, as DNA: TGTGCCAGCTCACCCGGACAGGGGGTTAATGAAAAACTGTTTTTT.

V is TRBV19 and J is TRBJ2-2, with 8 bases identical to TRBD1. J was trimmed by 0 bases and V by 6 bases; bases with no gene match: 3. The CDR3 runs to 15 residues. Germline values: CDR1 LNHDA, CDR2 SQIVND (reference sequence). CDR3 nucleotides: TGTGCCAGTAGCAGGACAGGGACGAACACCGGGGAGCTGTTTTTT. The encoded protein is CASSRTGTNTGELFF. Looking up the rest from reference TRBV19 and TRBJ2-2 gives the full variable domain: DGGITQSPKYLFRKEGQNVTLSCEQNLNHDAMYWYRQDPGQGLRLIYYSQIVNDFQKGDIAEGYSVSREKKESFPLTVTSAQKNPTAFYLCASSRTGTNTGELFFGEGSRLTVL.

The J gene is TRBJ2-1, the V gene TRBV3-1 (or the pseudogene TRBV3-2), with TRBD2 matching over 8 bases. The CDR3 is 13 residues long. With 4 bases clipped from V and 16 bases from J, the junction kept 12 bases outside the gene matches. Germline values: CDR1 LGHDT, CDR2 YNNKEL (reference sequence). In DNA, the CDR3 is TGTGCCAGCAGCCCCACCCCGGGACTAGTCTTCTTCTTC. Translation gives CASSPTPGLVFFF.

The sample holds one count of this clone. The identical CDR3 is also encoded by other nucleotide sequences in the sample. The chain carries TRBV19 and TRBJ2-3; TRBD1 is a possible D gene (6 bases). From germline, CDR1 is LNHDA and CDR2 SQIVND (reference sequence). CDR3 length equals 15 residues. Trimming left V 3 bases short and J 3 bases short, with 13 bases between. The CDR3 spells CASSIASQGTDTQYF. DNA for the CDR3: TGTGCCAGTAGTATTGCTTCACAGGGAACAGATACGCAGTATTTT.

The chain combines TRBV6-5 with TRBJ2-7, with 9 bases aligning to TRBD1. The CDR3 loop spans 16 amino acids. Per the germline V gene, CDR1 is MNHEY and CDR2 is SVGAGI. J gave up 2 bases and V 4 bases, and 9 bases lay outside the gene matches. The CDR3 spells CASSWSGQGITYEQYF. In DNA, the CDR3 is TGTGCCAGCAGTTGGTCGGGACAGGGTATTACCTACGAGCAGTACTTC.

The chain employs TRBV18 and TRBJ2-5, with D possibly TRBD2 on 6 matching bases. Germline V gene data show CDR1 as KGHSH and CDR2 as LQKENI. V dropped 3 bases and J dropped 5 bases, with 10 bases sitting between them. The CDR3 contains 13 residues. This CDR3 reads CASSPGGLETQYF. The CDR3 bases are TGTGCCAGCTCACCGGGGGGATTGGAGACCCAGTACTTC.

A word on this clone: One end of the junction fails to match germline, which may point to a read error. The same CDR3 arises from other DNA sequences in this sample as well. The chain is built from TRBV10-3 and TRBJ2-3, with 9 bases aligning to TRBD2. Germline CDR1 is ENHRY and CDR2 is SYGVKD. CDR3 size: 16 residues. The CDR3 region is CAISELAGASTDTQYF. CDR3 nucleotide sequence: TGTGCCATCAGCGAGTTAGCGGGAGCCAGCACAGATACGCAGTATTTT.